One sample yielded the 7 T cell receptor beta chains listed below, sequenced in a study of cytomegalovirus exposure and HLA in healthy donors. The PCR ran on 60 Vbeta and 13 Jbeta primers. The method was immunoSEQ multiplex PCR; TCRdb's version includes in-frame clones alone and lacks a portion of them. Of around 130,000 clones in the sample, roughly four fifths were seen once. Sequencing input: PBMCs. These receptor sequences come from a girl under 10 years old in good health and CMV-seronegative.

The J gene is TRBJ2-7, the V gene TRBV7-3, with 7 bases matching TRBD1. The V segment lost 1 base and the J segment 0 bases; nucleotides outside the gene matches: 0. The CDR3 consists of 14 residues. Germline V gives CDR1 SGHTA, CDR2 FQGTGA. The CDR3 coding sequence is TGTGCCAGCAGCTTAAGGGACAGCTCCTACGAGCAGTACTTC. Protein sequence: CASSLRDSSYEQYF.

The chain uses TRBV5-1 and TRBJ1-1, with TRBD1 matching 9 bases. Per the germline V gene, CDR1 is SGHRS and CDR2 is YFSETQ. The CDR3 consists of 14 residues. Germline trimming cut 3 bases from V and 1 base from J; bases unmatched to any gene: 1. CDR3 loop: CASSWGQGNTEAFF. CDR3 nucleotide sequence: TGCGCCAGCAGCTGGGGACAGGGGAACACTGAAGCTTTCTTT.

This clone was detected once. The CDR3 sequence: CASSTSSGGTYNEQFF. The CDR3 nucleotides read TGTGCCAGCAGCACCTCTAGCGGGGGGACCTACAATGAGCAGTTCTTC. V gene TRBV7-2 combines with J gene TRBJ2-1; 11 bases line up with TRBD2. V lost 5 bases, J lost 2 bases, and 5 bases stayed unmatched. Germline CDR1 SGHTA, CDR2 FQGNSA. The CDR3 covers 16 residues.

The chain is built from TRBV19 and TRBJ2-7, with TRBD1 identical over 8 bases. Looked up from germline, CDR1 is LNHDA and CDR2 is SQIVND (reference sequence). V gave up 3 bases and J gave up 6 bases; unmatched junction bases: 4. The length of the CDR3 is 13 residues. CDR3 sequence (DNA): TGTGCCAGTAGTATGGACAGGGTGGCCGAGCAGTACTTC. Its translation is CASSMDRVAEQYF.

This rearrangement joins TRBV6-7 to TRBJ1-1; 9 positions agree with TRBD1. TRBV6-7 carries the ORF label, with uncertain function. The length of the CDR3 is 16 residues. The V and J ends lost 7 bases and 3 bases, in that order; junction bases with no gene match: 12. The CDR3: CASIPNRGPRDTEAFF. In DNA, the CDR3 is TGTGCCAGCATACCTAACAGGGGGCCGAGGGACACTGAAGCTTTCTTT.

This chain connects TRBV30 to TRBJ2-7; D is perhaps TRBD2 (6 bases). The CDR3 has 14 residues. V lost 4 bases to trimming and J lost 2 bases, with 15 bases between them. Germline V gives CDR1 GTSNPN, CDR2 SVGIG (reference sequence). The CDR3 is CAWNSGGIPYEQYF. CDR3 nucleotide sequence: TGTGCCTGGAATTCTGGGGGGATCCCCTACGAGCAGTACTTC.

CDR3 sequence: CASSLVYVAGEKNIQYF. CDR3 coding DNA: TGTGCCAGCAGCTTAGTGTATGTGGCAGGGGAAAAAAACATTCAGTACTTC. This chain links TRBV5-4 with TRBJ2-4; maybe TRBD1 (6 bases). The V gene's germline CDR1 is SGHNT and CDR2 YYREEE (reference sequence). V gave up 2 bases and J gave up 4 bases, with 19 bases separating them. The length of the CDR3 is 17 residues.